Here is one TCR beta chain with its context. These data originate in a study of blood T cell repertoires in COVID-19. Looking at the study overall: Specimens from acute and convalescent COVID-19 originated in the United States, Italy and Spain.

Per the authors' pipeline: Nucleated cell counts were estimated from reference gene primer amplification. The protocol was immunoSEQ multiplex PCR, while the TCRdb copy is restricted to in-frame clones and leaves out a portion. V and J calls plus clone size are reproduced from that table; the DNA served to infer D and trimming. Among around 300,000 clones listed, 85% were seen once. Membership in each cohort depended on participant-reported clinical history. The sample comprised PBMCs or T cells enriched from blood (not recorded which). The receptor was isolated from a woman aged 45-60 years who had recovered from COVID-19.

The CDR3 DNA sequence: TGCGCCAGCAGCTCCAGAGGGACAGCCAACTATGGCTACACCTTC. Translated, it gives CASSSRGTANYGYTF. V gene TRBV5-1 combines with J gene TRBJ1-2; 7 bases map to TRBD1. CDR1 is SGHRS and CDR2 is YFSETQ in the germline V gene. CDR3 length: 15 amino acids. V shed 3 bases, J shed 2 bases, and the junction held 7 bases outside the gene matches.